Following are 30 T cell receptor beta chains from one sample sequenced in a study of blood T cell repertoires in COVID-19. Data came from immunoSEQ multiplex PCR; TCRdb stores just in-frame clones and leaves some out. The data show some 200,000 clones, around 82% seen once. Material for sequencing was peripheral blood. These receptors were taken from a woman aged 70 to 79 with acute or convalescent COVID-19.

A few counts support this clone. V and J are TRBV12-5 and TRBJ2-2, with TRBD2 as a possible D gene (6 bases). The CDR3 contains 15 residues. Germline CDR1 LGHNT, CDR2 FRNRAP. Deletions cut 6 bases from V and 0 bases from J, with 11 bases between. CDR3 in DNA: TGTGCTAGTGGATCCGGGACTCCGAACACCGGGGAGCTGTTTTTT. Translation gives CASGSGTPNTGELFF.

The chain has TRBV5-1 and TRBJ1-2; D remains ambiguous. This CDR3 has 15 amino acids. Germline V gene sequence: CDR1 SGHRS, CDR2 YFSETQ. Trimming took 0 bases from V and 6 from J, leaving 15 bases between them. CDR3 residues: CASSLEGGFVNGYTF. The CDR3, as DNA: TGCGCCAGCAGCTTGGAGGGAGGTTTCGTGAATGGCTACACCTTC.

The rearrangement links TRBV28 to TRBJ2-5, with D possibly being TRBD2 (6 bases). CDR1 and CDR2 from the germline V gene are MDHEN and SYDVKM. Trimming shortened V by 5 bases and J by 5 bases, and 24 bases separated the two germline ends. The CDR3 contains 17 residues. The CDR3 protein is CASSAISVTGVWETQYF. CDR3 sequence (DNA): TGTGCCAGCAGTGCAATCTCCGTGACGGGGGTCTGGGAGACCCAGTACTTC. The whole variable domain, remainder taken from reference TRBV28 and TRBJ2-5, is DVKVTQSSRYLVKRTGEKVFLECVQDMDHENMFWYRQDPGLGLRLIYFSYDVKMKEKGDIPEGYSVSREKKERFSLILESASTNQTSMYLCASSAISVTGVWETQYFGPGTRLLVL.

The chain couples TRBV27 to TRBJ2-3, with D possibly matching TRBD1 (6 bases). V gave up 2 bases and J gave up 2 bases, with 8 bases separating them. The CDR3 contains 14 residues. Per germline, CDR1 MNHEY and CDR2 SMNVEV (reference sequence). The CDR3 region has the DNA TGTGCCAGCAGTTTAAACAGGGTCACAGATACGCAGTATTTT. Amino acids: CASSLNRVTDTQYF.

This chain uses TRBV25-1 with TRBJ1-1; 9 bases are shared with TRBD1. Germline V lookup: CDR1 MGHDK, CDR2 SYGVNS. With 2 bases clipped from V and 1 base from J, the junction kept 2 bases outside the gene matches. The CDR3 length is 15 residues. The CDR3 loop reads CASSEGTGWNTEAFF. The CDR3 region has the DNA TGTGCCAGCAGTGAAGGGACAGGGTGGAACACTGAAGCTTTCTTT.

The chain links TRBV5-1 to TRBJ2-1; 9 positions agree with TRBD2. Germline CDR1 SGHRS, CDR2 YFSETQ. The CDR3 has 13 amino acids. After removal of 4 bases from V and 7 bases from J, the junction contained 3 bases not matched to a gene. The CDR3 region is CASSRGGANEQFF. CDR3 coding DNA: TGCGCCAGCAGCCGCGGGGGGGCGAATGAGCAGTTCTTC.

The J gene is TRBJ2-7, the V gene TRBV19, with a possible D match to TRBD2 (6 bases). The CDR3 runs 16 residues. Trimming took 0 bases from V and 5 from J, leaving 17 bases between them. CDR1 and CDR2 (germline): LNHDA, SQIVND (reference sequence). The CDR3 region is CASSIDRAGTLNEQYF. Written as DNA, the CDR3 is TGTGCCAGTAGTATAGACCGCGCCGGGACTCTAAACGAGCAGTACTTC. The whole variable domain, filled in from reference TRBV19 and TRBJ2-7, reads DGGITQSPKYLFRKEGQNVTLSCEQNLNHDAMYWYRQDPGQGLRLIYYSQIVNDFQKGDIAEGYSVSREKKESFPLTVTSAQKNPTAFYLCASSIDRAGTLNEQYFGPGTRLTVT.

This clone was counted only a few times. CDR3: CASSLTDSQSLGQYF. Written as DNA, the CDR3 is TGTGCCAGCAGCCTAACGGACAGTCAATCCCTTGGGCAGTACTTC. V and J are TRBV11-1 and TRBJ2-7, with D perhaps TRBD1 (6 bases). V dropped 5 bases and J dropped 9 bases, with 23 bases sitting between them. The CDR3 totals 15 residues. In germline, CDR1 is SGHAT, CDR2 FQDESV (reference sequence).

The chain links TRBV5-8 to TRBJ2-1; 13 nucleotides align to TRBD2. Trimming took 4 bases from V and 0 from J; bases not matched to a gene: 13. Germline CDR1 SGHTS, CDR2 YDEGEE. The CDR3 runs to 20 residues. DNA of the CDR3: TGTGCCAGCAGCGACGACCGGACTAGCGGGGGCCGTAGCTCCTACAATGAGCAGTTCTTC. Amino acid sequence: CASSDDRTSGGRSSYNEQFF.

V gene TRBV30 combines with J gene TRBJ2-5; 8 bases align to TRBD2. This CDR3 contains 16 residues. Germline V gene data show CDR1 as GTSNPN and CDR2 as SVGIG (reference sequence). J was trimmed by 2 bases and V by 3 bases; bases with no gene match: 11. CDR3 DNA sequence: TGTGCCTGGAGAGGAAAGGTAGCGGGGCGGCAAGAGACCCAGTACTTC. This codes for CAWRGKVAGRQETQYF.

This chain connects TRBV6-5 to TRBJ1-1; D is unclear. The CDR3 contains 15 residues. Germline assignment: CDR1 MNHEY and CDR2 SVGAGI. Trimming pared 2 bases from V and 6 bases from J, leaving 16 bases between. This CDR3 reads CASSYQLTTEAEAFF. CDR3 in DNA: TGTGCCAGCAGTTACCAGCTGACCACCGAGGCTGAAGCTTTCTTT.

J is TRBJ1-5 and V is TRBV19; 7 nucleotides align to TRBD1. J was trimmed by 5 bases and V by 6 bases; bases with no gene match: 4. Germline V gene data show CDR1 as LNHDA and CDR2 as SQIVND (reference sequence). This CDR3 region has 13 residues. The CDR3 sequence: CASRPDRDQPQHF. The CDR3 DNA reads TGTGCCAGTAGACCTGACAGGGATCAGCCCCAGCATTTT.

The chain links TRBV6-5 to TRBJ1-5; 8 bases are shared with TRBD1. Trimming removed 0 bases from V and 4 bases from J; junction bases left unmatched: 2. CDR3 length: 15 residues. Germline CDR1 reads MNHEY; CDR2 reads SVGAGI. As DNA, the CDR3 is TGTGCCAGCAGTTACTCAGGACAGGGTAATCAGCCCCAGCATTTT. Its translation is CASSYSGQGNQPQHF.

The chain has TRBV2 and TRBJ1-2; TRBD1 matches 9 bases. This CDR3 spans 12 amino acids. Germline CDR1 and CDR2: SNHLY and FYNNEI. J gave up 8 bases and V 8 bases, and 6 bases lay outside the gene matches. The CDR3: CASSWDREGYTF. The CDR3 nucleotides read TGTGCCAGCTCCTGGGACAGGGAGGGCTACACCTTC.

The rearrangement uses TRBV20-1 and TRBJ2-1; 7 positions match TRBD2. Germline V gene data show CDR1 as DFQATT and CDR2 as SNEGSKA (reference sequence). The CDR3 is 14 amino acids. J gave up 7 bases and V 3 bases, and 9 bases lay outside the gene matches. The DNA of the CDR3 is TGCAGTGCTAGTTGGCGACTAGCAAGAAATGAGCAGTTCTTC. As protein: CSASWRLARNEQFF.

The chain employs TRBV7-2 and TRBJ2-3; 14 bases map to TRBD2. The CDR3 spans 18 residues. The germline CDR1 and CDR2 sequences are SGHTA and FQGNSA. The junction had 10 bases not matched to a gene; V was cut back by 2 bases and J by 6 bases. This CDR3 reads CASSLRLAGGVGGDTQYF. As DNA, the CDR3 is TGTGCCAGCAGCTTACGACTAGCGGGGGGGGTTGGTGGTGATACGCAGTATTTT.

This clone was seen a handful of times. V and J are TRBV10-1 and TRBJ2-1; TRBD2 matches at 8 bases. There are 14 residues in the CDR3. The V gene's germline CDR1 is WNHNN and CDR2 SYGVQD (reference sequence). CDR3 region: CSALGRGGKNEQFF. In DNA form, the CDR3 reads TGCTCCGCCCTAGGCCGGGGGGGCAAAAATGAGCAGTTCTTC.

This sequence joins TRBV7-2 and TRBJ2-1; D remains unclear. Germline assignment: CDR1 SGHTA and CDR2 FQGNSA. This CDR3 is built from 14 residues. Between the trimmed V and J ends, which lost 6 bases and 0 bases, there was a span of 9 bases. The CDR3 sequence: CASSPPSSYNEQFF. The CDR3 nucleotides read TGTGCCAGCAGTCCCCCGAGCTCCTACAATGAGCAGTTCTTC.

This chain uses TRBV19 with TRBJ2-3; 8 bases line up with TRBD2. CDR1 and CDR2 from the germline V gene are LNHDA and SQIVND (reference sequence). The V segment lost 3 bases and the J segment 1 base; nucleotides outside the gene matches: 0. CDR3 length equals 14 residues. CDR3 coding DNA: TGTGCCAGTAGTATCGGGGGGGGCACAGATACGCAGTATTTT. Translated, it gives CASSIGGGTDTQYF.

CDR3 nucleotide sequence: TGTGCCAGCAGCCTCTCGTCCATCAGAATCCAAGAGACCCAGTACTTC. Amino acids: CASSLSSIRIQETQYF. The V gene is TRBV3-1 (or the pseudogene TRBV3-2), the J gene TRBJ2-5, with D unclear. The germline V gene has CDR1 LGHDT and CDR2 YNNKEL (reference sequence). Trimming took off 4 bases at V and 1 base at J, with 16 bases between the two ends. The CDR3 runs 16 residues.

This clone appeared once. The J gene is TRBJ2-3, the V gene TRBV7-9, with 8 bases that match TRBD2. This CDR3 is 15 amino acids long. The germline V gene has CDR1 SEHNR and CDR2 FQNEAQ (reference sequence). The J segment lost 7 bases and the V segment lost 8 bases, leaving 14 bases of the junction unmatched. CDR3: CASVPRGGGTNTQYF. In DNA form, the CDR3 reads TGTGCCAGCGTCCCTCGGGGCGGGGGGACGAATACGCAGTATTTT.

The V call is TRBV7-2, the J call TRBJ1-1, with D uncertain. Between the trimmed V and J ends, which lost 1 base and 9 bases, there was a span of 6 bases. The CDR3 sequence is 11 residues long. Germline values: CDR1 SGHTA, CDR2 FQGNSA. DNA of the CDR3: TGTGCCAGCAGCTTAGATACTAAAGCTTTCTTT. It codes for CASSLDTKAFF.

The chain carries TRBV24-1 and TRBJ2-5; D is possibly TRBD1 (5 bases). The CDR3 extends over 15 amino acids. Germline V CDR1 and CDR2: KGHDR, SFDVKD. V was cut by 4 bases and J by 5 bases, with 16 bases left in between. CDR3 sequence reads: CATSEGVTSRETQYF. For the CDR3, the DNA is TGTGCCACCAGTGAAGGGGTTACCTCCCGGGAGACCCAGTACTTC.

This clone was found a few times. The rearrangement links TRBV6-6 to TRBJ2-5; D is perhaps TRBD1 (6 bases). CDR3 length: 13 residues. The V gene lost 5 bases and the J gene lost 5 bases, with 12 bases spanning the gap. Germline assignment: CDR1 MNHNY and CDR2 SVGAGI (reference sequence). The CDR3 loop reads CASSLQGFETQYF. CDR3 coding DNA: TGTGCCAGCAGTCTACAGGGTTTCGAGACCCAGTACTTC.

The chain uses TRBV29-1 and TRBJ2-5; 10 nucleotides agree with TRBD2. The CDR3 contains 12 residues. Germline V gives CDR1 SQVTM, CDR2 ANQGSEA. The J segment lost 4 bases and the V segment lost 8 bases, leaving 4 bases of the junction unmatched. This CDR3 is CSTAGGIETQYF. The CDR3 DNA reads TGCAGCACAGCGGGGGGGATAGAGACCCAGTACTTC. Complete variable domain (other parts from reference TRBV29-1 and TRBJ2-5): SAVISQKPSRDICQRGTSLTIQCQVDSQVTMMFWYRQQPGQSLTLIATANQGSEATYESGFVIDKFPISRPNLTFSTLTVSNMSPEDSSIYLCSTAGGIETQYFGPGTRLLVL.

This clone has just one count. The genes are TRBV7-2 and TRBJ1-3, with TRBD1 as a possible D gene (5 bases). V gave up 5 bases and J gave up 4 bases, with 15 bases separating them. The CDR3 loop spans 15 amino acids. Germline V gene lookup returns CDR1 SGHTA and CDR2 FQGNSA. For the CDR3, the DNA is TGTGCCAGCAGCCGGGCTCGGGGGATAGGAAACACCATATATTTT. It yields the protein CASSRARGIGNTIYF.

This clone was picked up a small number of times. The chain carries TRBV6-2 or TRBV6-3 and TRBJ2-1; 9 nucleotides agree with TRBD2. Per germline, CDR1 MNHEY and CDR2 SVGEGT. Losses at the gene ends were 2 bases for V and 2 bases for J; bases not matched to a gene: 4. The CDR3 sequence is 16 residues long. In DNA form, the CDR3 reads TGTGCCAGCAGTTACCCGCGGGGGGGAGCCTACAATGAGCAGTTCTTC. This gives the protein CASSYPRGGAYNEQFF.

The chain couples TRBV7-9 to TRBJ2-6; 12 positions agree with TRBD2. Trimming cost V 3 bases and J 4 bases; bases outside gene matches: 4. In germline, CDR1 is SEHNR, CDR2 FQNEAQ (reference sequence). The CDR3 contains 17 residues. The DNA of the CDR3 is TGTGCCAGCAGCTTGGCTAGCGGGGGGGCGGGGGCCAACGTCCTGACTTTC. The encoded protein is CASSLASGGAGANVLTF.

This chain links TRBV5-1 with TRBJ1-3, with no clear D. Germline V gives CDR1 SGHRS, CDR2 YFSETQ. V shed 2 bases and J shed 4 bases, with 13 bases lying between them. The CDR3 sequence is 15 residues long. Written as DNA, the CDR3 is TGCGCCAGCAGCTTAGATCCCGGGTTAGGAAACACCATATATTTT. Translating it yields CASSLDPGLGNTIYF.

This rearrangement joins TRBV2 to TRBJ2-7; 7 positions agree with TRBD2. CDR1 and CDR2 from the germline V gene are SNHLY and FYNNEI. This CDR3 comprises 13 residues. Germline trimming cut 11 bases from V and 0 bases from J; bases unmatched to any gene: 7. CDR3 amino acids: CAGKTGGSYEQYF. The CDR3 nucleotides read TGTGCCGGCAAAACGGGGGGCTCCTACGAGCAGTACTTC. Combining the CDR3 with reference TRBV2 and TRBJ2-7 gives the whole variable domain EPEVTQTPSHQVTQMGQEVILRCVPISNHLYFYWYRQILGQKVEFLVSFYNNEISEKSEIFDDQFSVERPDGSNFTLKIRSTKLEDSAMYFCAGKTGGSYEQYFGPGTRLTVT.